These T cell receptor beta chains were read from a single sample in a study of blood T cell repertoires in COVID-19. Here immunoSEQ multiplex PCR was the method, and the copy in TCRdb shows in-frame clones only, minus some. The data show about 170,000 clones, around four fifths seen once. The sample comprised peripheral blood. These receptors originate from a woman in her 70s who had recovered from COVID-19. The CDR3 runs from the conserved cysteine through the conserved F or W. Fields, in order: D gene, clone size, J gene, V gene, CDR3 protein, CDR3 DNA. D genes are given only for firm matches. Clone size is shown for a subset of rows, as once, few, many or a class of expanded clone.

>-|-|TRBJ2-3|TRBV4-3
CASSQAVGPTDTQYF
TGCGCCAGCAGCCAAGCGGTGGGGCCCACAGATACGCAGTATTTT
>-|-|TRBJ1-5|TRBV7-9
CASSLGVGQSNQPQHF
TGTGCCAGCAGCTTGGGGGTGGGACAATCCAATCAGCCCCAGCATTTT
>-|few|TRBJ2-7|TRBV7-3
CASSKGDSYEQYF
TGTGCCAGCAGCAAAGGGGACTCCTACGAGCAGTACTTC
>TRBD2|-|TRBJ2-3|TRBV30
CAWGGAGGDTQYF
TGTGCCTGGGGGGGAGCGGGGGGAGATACGCAGTATTTT
>-|-|TRBJ1-1|TRBV20-1
CRAGRNTEAFF
TGCAGGGCCGGGAGGAACACTGAAGCTTTCTTT
>TRBD2|-|TRBJ2-4|TRBV5-5
CASSPLGGGNIQYF
TGTGCCAGCAGCCCTCTGGGGGGGGGAAACATTCAGTACTTC
>-|-|TRBJ1-2|TRBV3-1/TRBV3-2
CASSQARGGYTF
TGTGCCAGCAGCCAGGCCCGGGGTGGCTACACCTTC
>-|-|TRBJ2-7|TRBV10-3
CATSGQYYEQYF
TGTGCCACGTCAGGGCAGTACTACGAGCAGTACTTC
>-|-|TRBJ1-5|TRBV19
CASGVPERVIPQHF
TGTGCCAGTGGTGTGCCCGAACGCGTAATCCCCCAGCATTTT
>-|-|TRBJ2-5|TRBV30
CAWSVLGRETQYF
TGTGCCTGGAGTGTGTTGGGGAGGGAGACCCAGTACTTC
>-|-|TRBJ1-2|TRBV30
CAWSLGWEDGYTF
TGTGCCTGGAGCTTAGGGTGGGAGGATGGCTACACCTTC
>-|once|TRBJ1-5|TRBV18
CASSPPGGDQPQHF
TGTGCCAGCTCACCACCGGGGGGAGATCAGCCCCAGCATTTT
>-|-|TRBJ2-4|TRBV19
CASRGALGGGKNIQYF
TGTGCCAGTCGGGGGGCCCTGGGTGGGGGCAAAAACATTCAGTACTTC
>-|-|TRBJ2-2|TRBV28
CANGGPGTGELFF
TGTGCCAACGGGGGGCCGGGAACCGGGGAGCTGTTTTTT
>TRBD1|-|TRBJ2-3|TRBV5-1
CASSLEGTAYSTDTQYF
TGCGCCAGCAGCTTGGAGGGGACAGCATACAGCACAGATACGCAGTATTTT
>TRBD2|once|TRBJ2-5|TRBV7-9
CASSPRGLATQETQYF
TGTGCCAGCAGCCCCCGGGGACTAGCCACGCAAGAGACCCAGTACTTC
>-|-|TRBJ1-1|TRBV19
CASRTTGVNTEAFF
TGTGCCAGTAGGACGACGGGGGTGAACACTGAAGCTTTCTTT
>-|-|TRBJ2-2|TRBV12-3/TRBV12-4
CASSLGRRELFF
TGTGCCAGCAGTTTGGGCCGAAGGGAGCTGTTTTTT
>TRBD2|-|TRBJ2-1|TRBV5-4
CASSLTSGSLYEQFF
TGTGCCAGCAGCTTGACTAGCGGGAGTTTGTATGAGCAGTTCTTC
>TRBD1|-|TRBJ2-1|TRBV5-4
CASSRTGSYNEQFF
TGTGCCAGCAGCCGGACAGGGTCCTACAATGAGCAGTTCTTC
>-|-|TRBJ1-1|TRBV7-3
CASSFQGNTEAFF
TGTGCCAGCAGCTTTCAGGGAAACACTGAAGCTTTCTTT
>-|-|TRBJ1-1|TRBV7-2
CASSPGFRKPNTEAFF
TGTGCCAGCAGCCCAGGATTTCGAAAACCCAACACTGAAGCTTTCTTT
>-|-|TRBJ1-2|TRBV6-6
CATGGQGRGYTF
TGTGCCACCGGGGGGCAGGGGCGAGGCTACACCTTC